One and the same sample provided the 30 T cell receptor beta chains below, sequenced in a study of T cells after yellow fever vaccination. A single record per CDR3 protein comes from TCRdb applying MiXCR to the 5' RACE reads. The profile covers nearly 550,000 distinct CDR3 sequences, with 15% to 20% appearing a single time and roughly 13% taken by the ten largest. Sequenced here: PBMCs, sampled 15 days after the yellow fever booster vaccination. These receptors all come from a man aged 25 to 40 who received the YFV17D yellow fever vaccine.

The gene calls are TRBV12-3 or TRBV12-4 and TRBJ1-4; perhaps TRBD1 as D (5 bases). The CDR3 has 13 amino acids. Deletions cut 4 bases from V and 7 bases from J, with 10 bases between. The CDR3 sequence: CASSSGRTEKLFF. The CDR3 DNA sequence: TGTGCCAGCAGTTCGGGACGTACTGAAAAACTGTTTTTT.

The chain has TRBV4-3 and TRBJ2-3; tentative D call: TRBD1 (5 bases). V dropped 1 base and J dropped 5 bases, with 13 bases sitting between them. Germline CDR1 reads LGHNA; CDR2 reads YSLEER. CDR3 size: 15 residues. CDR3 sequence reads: CASSQGGKRRDTQYF. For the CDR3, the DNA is TGCGCCAGCAGCCAAGGGGGCAAGAGGCGAGATACGCAGTATTTT.

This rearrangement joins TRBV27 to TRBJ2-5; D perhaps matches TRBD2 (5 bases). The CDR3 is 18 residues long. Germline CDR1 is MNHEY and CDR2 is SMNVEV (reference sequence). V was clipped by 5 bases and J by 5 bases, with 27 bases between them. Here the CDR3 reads CASSPPPRRARERETQYF. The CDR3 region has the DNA TGTGCCAGCAGTCCCCCGCCCCGAAGGGCTCGGGAAAGGGAGACCCAGTACTTC.

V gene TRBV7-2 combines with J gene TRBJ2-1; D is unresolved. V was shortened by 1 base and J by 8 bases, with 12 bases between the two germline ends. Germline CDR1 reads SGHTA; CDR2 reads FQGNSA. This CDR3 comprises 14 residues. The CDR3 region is CASSLEVLRDEQFF. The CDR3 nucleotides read TGTGCCAGCAGCTTAGAGGTATTAAGGGATGAGCAGTTCTTC. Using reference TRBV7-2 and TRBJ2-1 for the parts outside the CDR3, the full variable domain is GAGVSQSPSNKVTEKGKDVELRCDPISGHTALYWYRQSLGQGLEFLIYFQGNSAPDKSGLPSDRFSAERTGGSVSTLTIQRTQQEDSAVYLCASSLEVLRDEQFFGPGTRLTVL.

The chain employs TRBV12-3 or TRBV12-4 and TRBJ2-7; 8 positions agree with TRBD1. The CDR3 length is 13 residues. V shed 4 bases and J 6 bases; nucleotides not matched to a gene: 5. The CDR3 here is CASSSRTGFEQYF. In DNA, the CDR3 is TGTGCCAGCAGTTCCAGGACAGGGTTCGAGCAGTACTTC.

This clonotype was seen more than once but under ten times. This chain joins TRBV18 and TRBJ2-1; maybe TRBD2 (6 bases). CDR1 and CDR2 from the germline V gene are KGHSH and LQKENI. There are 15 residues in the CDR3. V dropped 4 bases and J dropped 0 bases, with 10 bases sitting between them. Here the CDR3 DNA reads TGTGCCAGCTCACGCGGGGCTAGCTCCTACAATGAGCAGTTCTTC. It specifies CASSRGASSYNEQFF. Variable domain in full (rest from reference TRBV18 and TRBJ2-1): NAGVMQNPRHLVRRRGQEARLRCSPMKGHSHVYWYRQLPEEGLKFMVYLQKENIIDESGMPKERFSAEFPKEGPSILRIQQVVRGDSAAYFCASSRGASSYNEQFFGPGTRLTVL.

CDR3 in amino acids: CAISEFIGKETQYF. The CDR3 DNA is TGTGCCATCAGTGAGTTTATTGGGAAAGAGACCCAGTACTTC. J is TRBJ2-5 and V is TRBV10-3, with D uncertain. V was clipped by 1 base and J by 3 bases, with 9 bases between them. The germline CDR1 and CDR2 sequences are ENHRY and SYGVKD. This CDR3 region has 14 residues.

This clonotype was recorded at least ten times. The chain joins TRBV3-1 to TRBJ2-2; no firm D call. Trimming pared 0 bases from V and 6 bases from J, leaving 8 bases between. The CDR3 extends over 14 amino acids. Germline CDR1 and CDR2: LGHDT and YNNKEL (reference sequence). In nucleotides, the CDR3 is TGTGCCAGCAGCCAAGATTTAGGTGCCGGGGAGCTGTTTTTT. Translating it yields CASSQDLGAGELFF.

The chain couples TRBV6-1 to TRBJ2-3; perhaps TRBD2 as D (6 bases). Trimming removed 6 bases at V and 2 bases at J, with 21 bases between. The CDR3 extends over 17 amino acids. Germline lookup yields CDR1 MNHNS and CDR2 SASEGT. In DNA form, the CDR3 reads TGTGCCAGCAGGCGAACGCGCCGGGACTTGTTCACAGATACGCAGTATTTT. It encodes CASRRTRRDLFTDTQYF.

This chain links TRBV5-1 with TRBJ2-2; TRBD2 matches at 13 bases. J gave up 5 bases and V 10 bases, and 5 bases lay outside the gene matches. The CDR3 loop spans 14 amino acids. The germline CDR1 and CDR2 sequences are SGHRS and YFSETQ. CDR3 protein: CAGRLAGGTGELFF. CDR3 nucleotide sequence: TGCGCCGGCCGACTAGCGGGAGGTACCGGGGAGCTGTTTTTT.

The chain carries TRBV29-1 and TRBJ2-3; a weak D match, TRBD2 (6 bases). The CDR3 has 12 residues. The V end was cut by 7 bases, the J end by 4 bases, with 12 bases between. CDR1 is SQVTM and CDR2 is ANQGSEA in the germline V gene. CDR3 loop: CSGSGLADTQYF. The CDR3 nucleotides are TGCAGCGGATCGGGACTCGCAGATACGCAGTATTTT.

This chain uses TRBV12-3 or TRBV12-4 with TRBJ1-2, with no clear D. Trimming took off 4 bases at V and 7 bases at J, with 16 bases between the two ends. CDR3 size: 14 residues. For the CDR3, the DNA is TGTGCCAGCAGTTCCCGGGAAGACTGGACTGGCTACACCTTC. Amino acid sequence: CASSSREDWTGYTF.

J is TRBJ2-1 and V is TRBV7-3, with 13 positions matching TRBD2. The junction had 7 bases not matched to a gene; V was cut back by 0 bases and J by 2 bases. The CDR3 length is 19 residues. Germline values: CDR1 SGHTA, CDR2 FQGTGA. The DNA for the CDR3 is TGTGCCAGCAGCTTAACGACAGGGACTAGCGGGGCACCCTACAATGAGCAGTTCTTC. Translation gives CASSLTTGTSGAPYNEQFF.

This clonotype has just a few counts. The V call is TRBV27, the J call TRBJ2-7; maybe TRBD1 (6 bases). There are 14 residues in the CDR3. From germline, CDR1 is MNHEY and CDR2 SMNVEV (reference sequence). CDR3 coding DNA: TGTGCACATACCTACAGGGACCTCTCCTACGAGCAGTACTTC. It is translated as CAHTYRDLSYEQYF.

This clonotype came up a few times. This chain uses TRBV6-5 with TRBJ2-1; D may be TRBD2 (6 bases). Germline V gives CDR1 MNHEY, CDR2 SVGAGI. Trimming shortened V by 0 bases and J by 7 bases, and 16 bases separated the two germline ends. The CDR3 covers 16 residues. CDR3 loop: CASSYSVGSRGNEQFF. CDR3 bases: TGTGCCAGCAGTTACTCGGTGGGCAGCCGGGGGAATGAGCAGTTCTTC.

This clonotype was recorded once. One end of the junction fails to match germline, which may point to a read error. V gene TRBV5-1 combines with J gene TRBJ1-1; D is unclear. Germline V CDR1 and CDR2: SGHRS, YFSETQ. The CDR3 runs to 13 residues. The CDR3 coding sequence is TGCGCCAGCCGAATAACTGAACGCGCTGAAGCTTCCTTT. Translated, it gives CASRITERAEASF.

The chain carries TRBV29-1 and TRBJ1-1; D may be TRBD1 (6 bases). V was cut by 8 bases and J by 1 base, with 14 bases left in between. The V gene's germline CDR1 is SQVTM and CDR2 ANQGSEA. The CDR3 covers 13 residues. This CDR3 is CSSLGGPNTEAFF. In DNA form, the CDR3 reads TGCAGCTCCCTCGGGGGGCCGAACACTGAAGCTTTCTTT.

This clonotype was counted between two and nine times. The CDR3 coding sequence is TGTGCCAGCAGCTTGGGGGAACAGGGATATTCCTACAATGAGCAGTTCTTC. Translated, it gives CASSLGEQGYSYNEQFF. J is TRBJ2-1 and V is TRBV13; D is possibly TRBD1 (6 bases). The V end lost 3 bases, the J end lost 1 base, and 16 bases lay between the germline ends. The CDR3 loop spans 17 amino acids. Germline lookup yields CDR1 PRHDT and CDR2 FYEKMQ (reference sequence).

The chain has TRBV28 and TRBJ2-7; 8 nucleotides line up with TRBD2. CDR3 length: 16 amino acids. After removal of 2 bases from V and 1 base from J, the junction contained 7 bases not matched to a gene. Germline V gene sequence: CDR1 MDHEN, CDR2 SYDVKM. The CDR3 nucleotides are TGTGCCAGCAGTTTAATCCCGGGACTAGTGTCCTACGAGCAGTACTTC. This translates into CASSLIPGLVSYEQYF.

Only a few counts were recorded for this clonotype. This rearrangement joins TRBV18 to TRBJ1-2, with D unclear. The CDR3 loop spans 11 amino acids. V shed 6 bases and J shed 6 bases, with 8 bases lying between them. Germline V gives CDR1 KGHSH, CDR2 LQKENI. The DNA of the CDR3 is TGTGCCAGCTCCCACACCAATGGCTACACCTTC. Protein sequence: CASSHTNGYTF.

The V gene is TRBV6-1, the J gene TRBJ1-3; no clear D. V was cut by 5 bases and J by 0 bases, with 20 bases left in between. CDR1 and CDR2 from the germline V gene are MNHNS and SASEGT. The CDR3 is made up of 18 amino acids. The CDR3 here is CASSRTRASTFSGNTIYF. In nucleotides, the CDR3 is TGTGCCAGCAGTCGAACCCGGGCCAGTACCTTCTCTGGAAACACCATATATTTT.

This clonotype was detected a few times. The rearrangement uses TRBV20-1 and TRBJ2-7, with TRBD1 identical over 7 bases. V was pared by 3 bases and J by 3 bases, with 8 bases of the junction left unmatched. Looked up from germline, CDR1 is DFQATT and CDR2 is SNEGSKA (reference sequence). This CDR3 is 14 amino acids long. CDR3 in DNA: TGCAGTGCTAGCCGACAGGGTGGTAGCTACGAGCAGTACTTC. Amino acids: CSASRQGGSYEQYF.

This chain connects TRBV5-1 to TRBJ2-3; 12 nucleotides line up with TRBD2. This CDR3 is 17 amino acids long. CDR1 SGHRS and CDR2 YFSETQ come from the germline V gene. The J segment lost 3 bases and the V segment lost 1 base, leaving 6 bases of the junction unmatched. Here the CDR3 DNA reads TGCGCCAGCAGCTTGCATATCGGGACTAGCGGGACAGATACGCAGTATTTT. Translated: CASSLHIGTSGTDTQYF.

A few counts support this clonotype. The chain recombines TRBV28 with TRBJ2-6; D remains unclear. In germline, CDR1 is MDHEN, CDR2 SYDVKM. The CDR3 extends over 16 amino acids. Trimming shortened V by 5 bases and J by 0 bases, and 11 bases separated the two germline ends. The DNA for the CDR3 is TGTGCCAGCAGTCCAACCCGCCCCTCTGGGGCCAACGTCCTGACTTTC. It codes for CASSPTRPSGANVLTF. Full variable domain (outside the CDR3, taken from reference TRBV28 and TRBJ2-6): DVKVTQSSRYLVKRTGEKVFLECVQDMDHENMFWYRQDPGLGLRLIYFSYDVKMKEKGDIPEGYSVSREKKERFSLILESASTNQTSMYLCASSPTRPSGANVLTFGAGSRLTVL.

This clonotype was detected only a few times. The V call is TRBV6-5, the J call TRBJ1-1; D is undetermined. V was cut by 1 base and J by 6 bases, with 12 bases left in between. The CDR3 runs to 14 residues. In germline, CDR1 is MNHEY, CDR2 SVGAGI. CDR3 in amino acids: CASSYLSERAEAFF. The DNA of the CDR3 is TGTGCCAGCAGTTACTTATCGGAGAGGGCTGAAGCTTTCTTT.

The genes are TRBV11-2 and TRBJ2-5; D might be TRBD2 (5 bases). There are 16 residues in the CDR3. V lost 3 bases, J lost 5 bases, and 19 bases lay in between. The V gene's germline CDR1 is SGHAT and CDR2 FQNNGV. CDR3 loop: CASSFKRSGVLETQYF. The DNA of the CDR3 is TGTGCCAGCAGCTTCAAGCGCTCCGGGGTTTTGGAGACCCAGTACTTC.

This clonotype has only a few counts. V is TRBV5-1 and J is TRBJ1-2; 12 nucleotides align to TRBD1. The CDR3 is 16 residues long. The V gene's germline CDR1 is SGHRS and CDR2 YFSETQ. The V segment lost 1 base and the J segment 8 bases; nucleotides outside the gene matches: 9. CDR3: CASSLNRDRGLGGYTF. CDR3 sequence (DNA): TGCGCCAGCAGCTTGAACCGGGACAGGGGGCTTGGAGGCTACACCTTC.

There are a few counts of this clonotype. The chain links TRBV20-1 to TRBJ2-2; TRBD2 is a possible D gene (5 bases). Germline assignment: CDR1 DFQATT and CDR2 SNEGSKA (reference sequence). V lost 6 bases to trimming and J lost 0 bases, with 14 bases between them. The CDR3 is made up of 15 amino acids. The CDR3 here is CSATAGGSNTGELFF. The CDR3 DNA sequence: TGCAGTGCCACCGCGGGCGGGTCGAACACCGGGGAGCTGTTTTTT.

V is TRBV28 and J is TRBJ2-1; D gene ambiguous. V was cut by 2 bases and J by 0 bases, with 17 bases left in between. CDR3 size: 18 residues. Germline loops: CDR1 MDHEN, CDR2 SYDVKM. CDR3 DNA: TGTGCCAGCAGTTTAGTTAAGGGCTGGCGGAGCTCCTACAATGAGCAGTTCTTC. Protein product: CASSLVKGWRSSYNEQFF.

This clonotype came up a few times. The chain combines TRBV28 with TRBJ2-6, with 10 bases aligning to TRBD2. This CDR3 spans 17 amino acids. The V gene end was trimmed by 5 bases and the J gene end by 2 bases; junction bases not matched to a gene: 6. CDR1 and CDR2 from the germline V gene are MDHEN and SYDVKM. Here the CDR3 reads CASSPTSGNPGANVLTF. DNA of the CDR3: TGTGCCAGCAGTCCTACTAGCGGGAACCCTGGGGCCAACGTCCTGACTTTC.